Below are 17 T cell receptor beta chains sequenced from a single sample in a study of T cell responses to AZD1222 COVID-19 vaccine. Sequenced by immunoSEQ multiplex PCR; TCRdb stores in-frame clones only, minus some. Among about 160,000 clones listed, 90% to 95% were seen once. Material: peripheral blood, obtained on day 0 of MenACWY control vaccination. These TCRs come from an adult in good health.

Worth noting for this clone: At one boundary the junction diverges from the germline segment, which might be a read error. This chain joins TRBV28 and TRBJ2-7; 9 positions agree with TRBD1. In germline, CDR1 is MDHEN, CDR2 SYDVKM. The CDR3 totals 12 residues. CDR3 amino acids: CASSTRTGASDF. CDR3 nucleotides: TGTGCCAGCAGTACTCGGACAGGGGCCTCAGACTTC.

V is TRBV10-2 and J is TRBJ2-5, with D perhaps matching TRBD1 or TRBD2 (5 bases each). Germline V gene lookup returns CDR1 WSHSY and CDR2 SAAADI. CDR3 length equals 14 residues. Trimming stripped 6 bases from V and 2 bases from J, with 13 bases between. CDR3 bases: TGCGCCAGCAGGGCTTGGGGGAAGCAAGAGACCCAGTACTTC. Translating gives CASRAWGKQETQYF.

The chain links TRBV25-1 to TRBJ2-1; D is perhaps TRBD2 (6 bases). Germline assignment: CDR1 MGHDK and CDR2 SYGVNS. V lost 3 bases to trimming and J lost 3 bases, with 21 bases between them. The CDR3 totals 18 residues. The CDR3 DNA reads as TGTGCCAGCAGTGACCCGGGGAGCGGGCTAGTCGACTACAATGAGCAGTTCTTC. Translating it yields CASSDPGSGLVDYNEQFF.

Written as DNA, the CDR3 is TGTGCCAGCAGAGGACGGGGGAACTATGGCTACACCTTC. It yields the protein CASRGRGNYGYTF. The chain combines TRBV9 with TRBJ1-2, with D tentatively TRBD1 (5 bases). Germline-derived CDR1 and CDR2 are SGDLS and YYNGEE. The germline V and J ends were trimmed by 5 bases and 2 bases, with 10 bases remaining between them. This CDR3 has 13 amino acids.

There are a few counts of this clone. The rearrangement uses TRBV2 and TRBJ2-3; D is uncertain. Germline CDR1 SNHLY, CDR2 FYNNEI. Deletions cut 5 bases from V and 4 bases from J, with 13 bases between. CDR3 length equals 14 residues. CDR3 sequence: CASSKSGLADTQYF. The CDR3 DNA reads as TGTGCCAGCAGTAAGTCAGGTCTCGCAGATACGCAGTATTTT.

The chain links TRBV7-9 to TRBJ2-6; possible D gene TRBD1, 5 bases. V was trimmed by 5 bases and J by 0 bases, leaving 8 bases between them. This CDR3 is built from 15 residues. From germline, CDR1 is SEHNR and CDR2 FQNEAQ (reference sequence). CDR3 region: CASSRQRSGANVLTF. As DNA, the CDR3 is TGTGCCAGCAGCCGACAGCGCTCTGGGGCCAACGTCCTGACTTTC.

V is TRBV2 and J is TRBJ2-2, with 7 bases identical to TRBD1. The J segment lost 5 bases and the V segment lost 7 bases, leaving 1 base of the junction unmatched. The germline V gene has CDR1 SNHLY and CDR2 FYNNEI. The CDR3 spans 12 residues. This CDR3 is CASTDRTGELFF. As DNA, the CDR3 is TGTGCCAGCACGGACAGGACCGGGGAGCTGTTTTTT. The full variable domain, its missing parts supplied by reference TRBV2 and TRBJ2-2, is EPEVTQTPSHQVTQMGQEVILRCVPISNHLYFYWYRQILGQKVEFLVSFYNNEISEKSEIFDDQFSVERPDGSNFTLKIRSTKLEDSAMYFCASTDRTGELFFGEGSRLTVL.

Only one count was recorded for this clone. The rearrangement uses TRBV29-1 and TRBJ2-5, with TRBD2 identical over 8 bases. The CDR3 loop spans 15 amino acids. Per germline, CDR1 SQVTM and CDR2 ANQGSEA. V gave up 7 bases and J gave up 5 bases; unmatched junction bases: 15. The chain's CDR3 is CSARATGGPRETQYF. Written as DNA, the CDR3 is TGCAGCGCTCGGGCGACGGGAGGGCCCCGGGAGACCCAGTACTTC. Supplemented by reference TRBV29-1 and TRBJ2-5, the full variable domain reads SAVISQKPSRDICQRGTSLTIQCQVDSQVTMMFWYRQQPGQSLTLIATANQGSEATYESGFVIDKFPISRPNLTFSTLTVSNMSPEDSSIYLCSARATGGPRETQYFGPGTRLLVL.

The chain uses TRBV5-1 and TRBJ2-5; no firm D call. CDR3 length equals 11 residues. CDR1 is SGHRS and CDR2 is YFSETQ in the germline V gene. Trimming pared 3 bases from V and 5 bases from J, leaving 5 bases between. The CDR3 DNA reads as TGCGCCAGCAGCTCGGCGGAGACCCAGTACTTC. Translated, it gives CASSSAETQYF.

This rearrangement joins TRBV29-1 to TRBJ1-4, with D unclear. CDR1 and CDR2 (germline): SQVTM, ANQGSEA. V shed 5 bases and J shed 7 bases, with 20 bases lying between them. This CDR3 comprises 15 residues. CDR3 coding DNA: TGCAGCGTTTCCCGCCAAGCCGGGGAAGGTGAAAAACTGTTTTTT. Translation: CSVSRQAGEGEKLFF. Based on the CDR3 plus reference TRBV29-1 and TRBJ1-4, the full variable domain is SAVISQKPSRDICQRGTSLTIQCQVDSQVTMMFWYRQQPGQSLTLIATANQGSEATYESGFVIDKFPISRPNLTFSTLTVSNMSPEDSSIYLCSVSRQAGEGEKLFFGSGTQLSVL.

The rearrangement uses TRBV6-1 and TRBJ2-3; TRBD2 is a possible D gene (5 bases). Germline V gene sequence: CDR1 MNHNS, CDR2 SASEGT. The CDR3 is 15 amino acids. The V end was cut by 3 bases, the J end by 0 bases, with 10 bases between. For the CDR3, the DNA is TGTGCCAGCAGTGAGAGTAGCGTGAGCACAGATACGCAGTATTTT. The encoded protein is CASSESSVSTDTQYF.

This chain links TRBV11-2 with TRBJ1-5, with a weak D call TRBD1 (6 bases). V was pared by 7 bases and J by 0 bases, with 10 bases between. The germline V gene has CDR1 SGHAT and CDR2 FQNNGV. The CDR3 spans 14 residues. In nucleotides, the CDR3 is TGTGCCAGCACCCGAGGGGGTAGCAATCAGCCCCAGCATTTT. This gives the protein CASTRGGSNQPQHF.

This chain links TRBV19 with TRBJ1-6; D ambiguous. V shed 7 bases and J shed 7 bases, with 14 bases lying between them. The CDR3 totals 14 residues. Germline CDR1 and CDR2: LNHDA and SQIVND (reference sequence). Written as DNA, the CDR3 is TGTGCCAGTAAAGTACTGGGTCCCAATTCACCCCTCCACTTT. Translating gives CASKVLGPNSPLHF.

This clone was observed a handful of times. The chain links TRBV7-2 to TRBJ1-5; D is unresolved. The germline V and J ends were trimmed by 2 bases and 5 bases, with 7 bases remaining between them. Germline-derived CDR1 and CDR2 are SGHTA and FQGNSA. This CDR3 is built from 13 residues. The CDR3 sequence is CASSLLGHQPQHF. As DNA, the CDR3 is TGTGCCAGCAGCTTATTAGGCCATCAGCCCCAGCATTTT.

The chain employs TRBV11-2 and TRBJ2-7; 11 bases line up with TRBD2. This CDR3 region has 14 residues. The V gene's germline CDR1 is SGHAT and CDR2 FQNNGV. V trimming: 4 bases; J trimming: 4 bases; junction bases outside the gene matches: 3. The CDR3 sequence is CASSSTSGRYEQYF. In DNA form, the CDR3 reads TGTGCCAGCAGCTCAACTAGCGGGAGATACGAGCAGTACTTC.

The rearrangement links TRBV18 to TRBJ1-1; D may be TRBD1 (6 bases). V lost 4 bases, J lost 3 bases, and 12 bases lay in between. CDR3 length: 14 residues. Germline CDR1 KGHSH, CDR2 LQKENI. The DNA of the CDR3 is TGTGCCAGCTCACAAGGCAGGGGCGACACTGAAGCTTTCTTT. Translating gives CASSQGRGDTEAFF.

The rearrangement uses TRBV30 and TRBJ2-7; no clear D. The CDR3 length is 14 residues. The V end lost 5 bases, the J end lost 4 bases, and 18 bases lay between the germline ends. Germline CDR1 is GTSNPN and CDR2 is SVGIG (reference sequence). CDR3 residues: CAWGSASLFYEQYF. DNA of the CDR3: TGTGCCTGGGGGTCGGCCTCCCTCTTTTACGAGCAGTACTTC.